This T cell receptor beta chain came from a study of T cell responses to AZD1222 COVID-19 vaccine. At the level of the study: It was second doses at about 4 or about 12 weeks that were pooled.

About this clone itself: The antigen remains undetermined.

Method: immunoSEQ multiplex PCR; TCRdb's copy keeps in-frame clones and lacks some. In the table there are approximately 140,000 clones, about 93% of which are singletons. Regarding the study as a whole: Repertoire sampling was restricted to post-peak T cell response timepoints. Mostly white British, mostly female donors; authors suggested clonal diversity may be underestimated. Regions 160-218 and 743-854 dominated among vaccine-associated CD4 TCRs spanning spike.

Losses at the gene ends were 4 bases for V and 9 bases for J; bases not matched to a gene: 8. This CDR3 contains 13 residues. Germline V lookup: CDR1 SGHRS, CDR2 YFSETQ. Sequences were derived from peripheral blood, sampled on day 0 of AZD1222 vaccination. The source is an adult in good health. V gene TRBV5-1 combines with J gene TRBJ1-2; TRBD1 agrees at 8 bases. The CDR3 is CASSLLDRESYTF. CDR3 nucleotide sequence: TGCGCCAGCAGCCTTTTGGACAGGGAAAGCTACACCTTC.